This T cell receptor (beta chain) was sequenced for a study of OX40 agonist ivuxolimab in advanced cancers. V was pared by 5 bases and J by 3 bases, with 2 bases of the junction left unmatched. The germline V gene has CDR1 MNHNY and CDR2 SVGAGI (reference sequence). The CDR3 extends over 13 amino acids. Sequenced by immunoSEQ multiplex PCR; TCRdb stores in-frame clones only, minus some. The sample lists 45,000 to 55,000 clones, around 85% occurring once. The specimen was CD4+ or CD8+ T cells sorted from blood, collected in a trial of the OX40 agonist ivuxolimab. This TCR was sampled from an adult with an advanced solid tumor such as melanoma, head and neck, liver or kidney cancer. The rearrangement links TRBV6-6 to TRBJ2-7; TRBD2 aligns across 9 bases. Written as DNA, the CDR3 is TGTGCCAGCAGTCCTAGCGGGAACTACGAGCAGTACTTC. Its protein is CASSPSGNYEQYF.